These 18 T cell receptor beta chains were sequenced from one sample in a study of cytomegalovirus exposure and HLA in healthy donors. PCR employed 60 Vbeta and 13 Jbeta primers. Measured with immunoSEQ multiplex PCR; TCRdb has only the in-frame clones, and not every one. This table lists 85,000 to 90,000 clones. Material: PBMCs. The receptor source for this set is a man between 45 and 60 years old in good health and CMV-seropositive.

This sequence joins TRBV4-3 and TRBJ1-2; D is perhaps TRBD1 (5 bases). This CDR3 has 15 amino acids. The V end was cut by 1 base, the J end by 6 bases, with 15 bases between. The germline CDR1 and CDR2 sequences are LGHNA and YSLEER. The CDR3 DNA reads TGCGCCAGCAGCCAAGGGGCCAGGGACTATGATGGCTACACCTTC. It encodes CASSQGARDYDGYTF.

The V call is TRBV30, the J call TRBJ2-5; the D gene is possibly TRBD1 (5 bases). Germline-derived CDR1 and CDR2 are GTSNPN and SVGIG (reference sequence). V gave up 2 bases and J gave up 7 bases, with 14 bases separating them. This CDR3 spans 13 amino acids. CDR3 loop: CAWSTGWARTQYF. CDR3 nucleotide sequence: TGTGCCTGGAGTACAGGCTGGGCTCGGACCCAGTACTTC. Based on the CDR3 plus reference TRBV30 and TRBJ2-5, the full variable domain is SQTIHQWPATLVQPVGSPLSLECTVEGTSNPNLYWYRQAAGRGLQLLFYSVGIGQISSEVPQNLSASRPQDRQFILSSKKLLLSDSGFYLCAWSTGWARTQYFGPGTRLLVL.

CDR3 residues: CASSLTVQNIQYF. In DNA form, the CDR3 reads TGTGCCAGCAGCTTGACAGTACAGAACATTCAGTACTTC. The V gene is TRBV5-8, the J gene TRBJ2-4; no definite D call. Trimming removed 1 base from V and 7 bases from J, with 9 bases in between. CDR3 length: 13 residues. CDR1 is SGHTS, CDR2 YDEGEE, per germline.

The chain carries TRBV5-4 and TRBJ1-2, with 8 bases lining up with TRBD1. Germline V lookup: CDR1 SGHNT, CDR2 YYREEE (reference sequence). The trim removed 5 bases at V and 6 bases at J, leaving 18 bases unmatched. CDR3 length: 17 amino acids. CDR3 region: CASSLPSHRGGGNGYTF. The CDR3 nucleotides read TGTGCCAGCAGTCTGCCCAGCCACAGGGGGGGAGGGAATGGCTACACCTTC.

This rearrangement joins TRBV29-1 to TRBJ2-5; 7 bases agree with TRBD2. V gave up 4 bases and J gave up 2 bases; unmatched junction bases: 10. This CDR3 has 15 residues. Germline V gene data show CDR1 as SQVTM and CDR2 as ANQGSEA. CDR3 residues: CSVVGGSGWQETQYF. CDR3 DNA sequence: TGCAGCGTTGTCGGCGGGAGCGGTTGGCAAGAGACCCAGTACTTC.

This sequence joins TRBV18 and TRBJ2-5; maybe TRBD2 (6 bases). V was clipped by 6 bases and J by 1 base, with 9 bases between them. Germline assignment: CDR1 KGHSH and CDR2 LQKENI. This CDR3 has 13 amino acids. The CDR3: CASSPGLQETQYF. The CDR3 bases are TGTGCCAGCTCCCCGGGACTCCAAGAGACCCAGTACTTC.

CDR3 sequence: CASSVQGYNEQFF. In DNA, the CDR3 is TGTGCCAGCTCAGTCCAGGGTTACAATGAGCAGTTCTTC. V is TRBV18 and J is TRBJ2-1, with TRBD1 as a possible D gene (5 bases). Germline V CDR1 and CDR2: KGHSH, LQKENI. The CDR3 has 13 residues. The V end lost 5 bases, the J end lost 4 bases, and 9 bases lay between the germline ends.

This chain connects TRBV15 to TRBJ2-5, with 8 nucleotides matching TRBD2. Germline CDR1 is LNHNV and CDR2 is YYDKDF (reference sequence). The CDR3 runs 18 residues. J lost 3 bases, V lost 2 bases, and 14 bases had no gene match. The CDR3 loop is CATSRQRTMREAKETQYF. As DNA, the CDR3 is TGTGCCACCAGCAGACAAAGGACCATGCGGGAGGCCAAAGAGACCCAGTACTTC. The variable domain in full, with the rest retrieved from reference TRBV15 and TRBJ2-5, is DAMVIQNPRYQVTQFGKPVTLSCSQTLNHNVMYWYQQKSSQAPKLLFHYYDKDFNNEADTPDNFQSRRPNTSFCFLDIRSPGLGDTAMYLCATSRQRTMREAKETQYFGPGTRLLVL.

This chain links TRBV30 with TRBJ2-7; D unclear. Germline-derived CDR1 and CDR2 are GTSNPN and SVGIG (reference sequence). The CDR3 covers 8 residues. This CDR3 reads CSNWEQYV. DNA of the CDR3: TGTTCAAATTGGGAGCAGTACGTC.

This chain joins TRBV7-9 and TRBJ2-1, with TRBD1 identical over 8 bases. The germline V gene encodes CDR1 SEHNR and CDR2 FQNEAQ (reference sequence). The CDR3 contains 15 residues. With V trimmed by 6 bases and J by 7 bases, 11 bases remained unmatched. The CDR3 spells CASRDNGQGWNEQFF. The CDR3 region has the DNA TGTGCCAGCAGGGATAACGGACAGGGTTGGAATGAGCAGTTCTTC. The full variable domain, its missing parts supplied by reference TRBV7-9 and TRBJ2-1, is DTGVSQNPRHKITKRGQNVTFRCDPISEHNRLYWYRQTLGQGPEFLTYFQNEAQLEKSRLLSDRFSAERPKGSFSTLEIQRTEQGDSAMYLCASRDNGQGWNEQFFGPGTRLTVL.

The CDR3 here is CASSPPGGSQETQYF. For the CDR3, the DNA is TGTGCCAGCTCACCACCGGGGGGATCCCAAGAGACCCAGTACTTC. The chain joins TRBV18 to TRBJ2-5; D perhaps matches TRBD2 (6 bases). The CDR3 is made up of 15 amino acids. Germline CDR1 is KGHSH and CDR2 is LQKENI. The V and J ends lost 0 bases and 1 base respectively, with 9 bases between them.

The gene calls are TRBV5-1 and TRBJ2-1; 8 bases map to TRBD2. Germline assignment: CDR1 SGHRS and CDR2 YFSETQ. The CDR3 has 13 amino acids. V shed 1 base and J 14 bases; nucleotides not matched to a gene: 8. The CDR3 loop reads CASSLLSGTREFF. In DNA form, the CDR3 reads TGCGCCAGCAGCTTGTTGTCCGGGACTAGGGAGTTCTTC.

The chain is built from TRBV15 and TRBJ2-1, with D perhaps TRBD1 (5 bases). Trimming took off 0 bases at V and 10 bases at J, with 13 bases between the two ends. The CDR3 covers 14 residues. Germline V gene sequence: CDR1 LNHNV, CDR2 YYDKDF (reference sequence). The CDR3: CATSREGAFWEQFF. DNA of the CDR3: TGTGCCACCAGCAGAGAAGGGGCCTTTTGGGAGCAGTTCTTC.

The V gene is TRBV7-9, the J gene TRBJ2-7, with D maybe TRBD2 (6 bases). Per the germline V gene, CDR1 is SEHNR and CDR2 is FQNEAQ (reference sequence). This CDR3 contains 15 residues. V dropped 5 bases and J dropped 3 bases, with 17 bases sitting between them. In DNA, the CDR3 is TGTGCCAGCAGCCCAAGGGACTCCAACAACTACGAGCAGTACTTC. Translation: CASSPRDSNNYEQYF.

The rearrangement links TRBV5-4 to TRBJ1-2, with D unclear. The CDR3 consists of 13 residues. Per the germline V gene, CDR1 is SGHNT and CDR2 is YYREEE (reference sequence). V gave up 4 bases and J gave up 2 bases, with 9 bases separating them. The CDR3 sequence: CASSPGKNYGYTF. CDR3 coding DNA: TGTGCCAGCAGCCCGGGGAAAAACTATGGCTACACCTTC. The full variable domain, completed using reference TRBV5-4 and TRBJ1-2, is ETGVTQSPTHLIKTRGQQVTLRCSSQSGHNTVSWYQQALGQGPQFIFQYYREEENGRGNFPPRFSGLQFPNYSSELNVNALELDDSALYLCASSPGKNYGYTFGSGTRLTVV.

This sequence joins TRBV5-6 and TRBJ2-3, with 11 bases matching TRBD2. The CDR3 contains 17 residues. Trimming at V came to 2 bases and at J to 2 bases, leaving 7 bases not matched to a gene. The germline gives CDR1 SGHDT, CDR2 YYEEEE. Here the CDR3 reads CASSFRLAGGPTDTQYF. CDR3 coding DNA: TGTGCCAGCAGCTTTAGGCTAGCGGGAGGCCCCACAGATACGCAGTATTTT.

The chain is built from TRBV7-2 and TRBJ1-1; D possibly corresponds to TRBD1 (5 bases). The V end lost 2 bases, the J end lost 4 bases, and 14 bases lay between the germline ends. Germline values: CDR1 SGHTA, CDR2 FQGNSA. The CDR3 loop spans 15 amino acids. The CDR3 region is CASSLNGARATEAFF. CDR3 nucleotide sequence: TGTGCCAGCAGCTTAAATGGGGCCCGAGCCACTGAAGCTTTCTTT.

This sequence joins TRBV28 and TRBJ2-1, with 9 bases lining up with TRBD1. This CDR3 is built from 18 residues. V dropped 5 bases and J dropped 0; count of bases not matched to a gene: 11. Germline V gene lookup returns CDR1 MDHEN and CDR2 SYDVKM. CDR3 loop: CASSDRDRVGDSYNEQFF. As DNA, the CDR3 is TGTGCCAGCAGTGACCGGGACAGGGTAGGAGACTCCTACAATGAGCAGTTCTTC.